This entry lists 7 T cell receptor beta chains sequenced from one sample in a study of graft-versus-host responses after intestinal transplantation. This table comes from immunoSEQ multiplex PCR, and its TCRdb copy is limited to in-frame clones, with some not included. The profile covers approximately 9,100 clones, with 33% appearing a single time and roughly 3% taken by the ten largest. The plating included around 200,000 irradiated, violet-dye-labeled stimulator cells together with around 200,000 CFSE-labeled responder cells. Source: alloreactive CD8+ T cells from a mixed lymphocyte reaction culture, taken before transplantation. Subset denoted: CFSE-low proliferating T cells sorted from roughly six-day pre-transplant mixed lymphocyte reaction (GvH or HvG direction). These receptors came from a human patient who was an organ donor for intestinal transplantation.

This clone showed up just a few times. The rearrangement links TRBV9 to TRBJ2-1, with 10 bases aligning to TRBD2. This CDR3 contains 15 residues. With 3 bases clipped from V and 7 bases from J, the junction kept 7 bases outside the gene matches. Germline-derived CDR1 and CDR2 are SGDLS and YYNGEE. The CDR3 region is CASSATSGIRNEQFF. DNA of the CDR3: TGTGCCAGCAGCGCAACTAGCGGGATCAGGAATGAGCAGTTCTTC.

The CDR3 loop is CASSPGLSTYEQYF. The CDR3 nucleotides read TGTGCCAGCAGTCCCGGACTATCAACCTACGAGCAGTACTTC. The rearrangement joins TRBV27 to TRBJ2-7; weak D call: TRBD2 (6 bases). With 5 bases removed from V and 2 bases from J, the gap between germline ends came to 13 bases. Germline V gene lookup returns CDR1 MNHEY and CDR2 SMNVEV (reference sequence). This CDR3 contains 14 residues.

By sample share, this clone is medium-sized. The V and J genes are TRBV27 and TRBJ2-7, with D possibly being TRBD1 (6 bases). Germline V gives CDR1 MNHEY, CDR2 SMNVEV (reference sequence). The V gene lost 4 bases and the J gene lost 2 bases, with 18 bases spanning the gap. The CDR3 contains 16 residues. The CDR3 sequence: CASSSWAVRGTYEQYF. The DNA for the CDR3 is TGTGCCAGCAGTTCTTGGGCAGTAAGGGGGACCTACGAGCAGTACTTC.

The chain combines TRBV13 with TRBJ2-1, with 9 bases matching TRBD2. Trimming at V came to 8 bases and at J to 2 bases, leaving 7 bases not matched to a gene. Germline V CDR1 and CDR2: PRHDT, FYEKMQ (reference sequence). The CDR3 consists of 15 residues. Written as DNA, the CDR3 is TGTGCCAGCTCCCTCCGACTAGCGGCCTACAATGAGCAGTTCTTC. Amino acids: CASSLRLAAYNEQFF.

This clone has more than one count but fewer than ten. The V call is TRBV5-4, the J call TRBJ2-7; TRBD1 aligns across 7 bases. CDR1 is SGHNT, CDR2 YYREEE, per germline (reference sequence). This CDR3 has 14 amino acids. V lost 4 bases and J lost 2; bases outside the gene matches: 6. In DNA form, the CDR3 reads TGTGCCAGCAGCGGGGGTACAGGGGCCTACGAGCAGTACTTC. It yields the protein CASSGGTGAYEQYF. The full variable domain, completed using reference TRBV5-4 and TRBJ2-7, is ETGVTQSPTHLIKTRGQQVTLRCSSQSGHNTVSWYQQALGQGPQFIFQYYREEENGRGNFPPRFSGLQFPNYSSELNVNALELDDSALYLCASSGGTGAYEQYFGPGTRLTVT.

The CDR3, as DNA: TGTGCCAGCAGCTTAGATCCTGTCCCTCTGCAGAATGAAAAACTGTTTTTT. Its protein product is CASSLDPVPLQNEKLFF. This sequence joins TRBV11-2 and TRBJ1-4; no reliable D call. Germline V gene data show CDR1 as SGHAT and CDR2 as FQNNGV. The ends were cut back, 0 bases at V and 5 bases at J, with 16 bases in the middle. The CDR3 extends over 17 amino acids.

A few counts support this clone. V is TRBV27 and J is TRBJ1-2, with D unclear. The CDR3 consists of 13 residues. Germline-derived CDR1 and CDR2 are MNHEY and SMNVEV (reference sequence). V lost 2 bases, J lost 2 bases, and 6 bases lay in between. As DNA, the CDR3 is TGTGCCAGCAGTTTAAGCTCGAACTATGGCTACACCTTC. It yields the protein CASSLSSNYGYTF.